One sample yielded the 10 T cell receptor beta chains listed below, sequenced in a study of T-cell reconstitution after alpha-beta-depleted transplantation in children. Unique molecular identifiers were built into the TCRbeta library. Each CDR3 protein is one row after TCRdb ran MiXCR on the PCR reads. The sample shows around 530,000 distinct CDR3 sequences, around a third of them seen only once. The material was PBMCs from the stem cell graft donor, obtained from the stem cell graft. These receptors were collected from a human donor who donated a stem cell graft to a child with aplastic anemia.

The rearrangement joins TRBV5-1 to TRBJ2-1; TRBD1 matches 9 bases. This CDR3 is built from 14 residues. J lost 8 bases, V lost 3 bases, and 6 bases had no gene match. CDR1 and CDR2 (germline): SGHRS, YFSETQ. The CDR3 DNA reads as TGCGCCAGCAGCTCGAAACAGGGGGCTTATGAGCAGTTCTTC. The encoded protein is CASSSKQGAYEQFF.

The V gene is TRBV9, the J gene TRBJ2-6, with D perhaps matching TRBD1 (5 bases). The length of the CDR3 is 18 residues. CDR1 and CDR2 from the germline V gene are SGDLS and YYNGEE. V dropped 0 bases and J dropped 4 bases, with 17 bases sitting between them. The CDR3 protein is CASSVGFVGAAGANVLTF. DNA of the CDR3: TGTGCCAGCAGCGTAGGATTCGTTGGGGCGGCCGGGGCCAACGTCCTGACTTTC.

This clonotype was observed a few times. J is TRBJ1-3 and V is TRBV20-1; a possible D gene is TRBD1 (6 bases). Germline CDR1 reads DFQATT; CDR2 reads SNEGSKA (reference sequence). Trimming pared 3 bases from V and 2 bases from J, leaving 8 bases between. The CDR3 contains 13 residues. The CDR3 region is CSASGGPGNTIYF. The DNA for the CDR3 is TGCAGTGCTAGCGGGGGCCCTGGAAACACCATATATTTT.

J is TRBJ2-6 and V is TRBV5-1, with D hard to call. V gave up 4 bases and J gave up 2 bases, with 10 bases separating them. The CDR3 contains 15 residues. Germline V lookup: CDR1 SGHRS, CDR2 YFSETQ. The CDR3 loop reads CASSDGPPGANVLTF. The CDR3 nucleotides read TGCGCCAGCAGCGACGGGCCTCCTGGGGCCAACGTCCTGACTTTC.

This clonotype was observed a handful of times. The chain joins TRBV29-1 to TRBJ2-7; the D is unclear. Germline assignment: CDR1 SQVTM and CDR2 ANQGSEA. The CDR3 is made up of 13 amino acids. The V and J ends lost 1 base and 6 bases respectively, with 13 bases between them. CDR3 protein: CSVEGEKSTEQYF. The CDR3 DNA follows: TGCAGCGTTGAAGGGGAAAAATCAACCGAGCAGTACTTC.

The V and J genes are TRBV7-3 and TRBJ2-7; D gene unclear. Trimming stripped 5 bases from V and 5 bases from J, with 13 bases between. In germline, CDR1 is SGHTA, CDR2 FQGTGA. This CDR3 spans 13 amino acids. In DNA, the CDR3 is TGTGCCAGCAGCCGTGGCGGTGGCCACGAGCAGTACTTC. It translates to CASSRGGGHEQYF.

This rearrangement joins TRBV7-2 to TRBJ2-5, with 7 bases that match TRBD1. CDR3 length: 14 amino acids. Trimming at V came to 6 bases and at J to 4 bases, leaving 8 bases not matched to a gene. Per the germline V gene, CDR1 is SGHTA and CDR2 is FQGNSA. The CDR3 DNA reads TGTGCCAGCAGTCTGACAGGGTGGGGAGAGACCCAGTACTTC. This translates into CASSLTGWGETQYF.

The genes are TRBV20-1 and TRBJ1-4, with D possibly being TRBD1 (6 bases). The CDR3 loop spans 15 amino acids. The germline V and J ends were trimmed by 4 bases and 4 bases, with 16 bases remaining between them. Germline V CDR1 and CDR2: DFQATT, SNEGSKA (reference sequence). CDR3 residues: CSANDRLGLNEKLFF. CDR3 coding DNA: TGCAGTGCTAACGACAGGTTGGGGCTTAATGAAAAACTGTTTTTT.

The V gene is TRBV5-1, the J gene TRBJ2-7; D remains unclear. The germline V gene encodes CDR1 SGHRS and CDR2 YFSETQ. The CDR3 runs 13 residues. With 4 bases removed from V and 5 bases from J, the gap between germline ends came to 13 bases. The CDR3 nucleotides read TGCGCCAGCAGCCTCGGGCATCGAGACGAGCAGTACTTC. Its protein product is CASSLGHRDEQYF.

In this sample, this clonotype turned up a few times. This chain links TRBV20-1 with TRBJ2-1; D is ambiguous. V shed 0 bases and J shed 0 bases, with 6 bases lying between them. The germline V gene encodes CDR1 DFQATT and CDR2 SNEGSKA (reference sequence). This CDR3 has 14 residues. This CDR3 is CSARDYFSYNEQFF. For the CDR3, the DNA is TGCAGTGCTAGAGACTACTTCTCCTACAATGAGCAGTTCTTC.